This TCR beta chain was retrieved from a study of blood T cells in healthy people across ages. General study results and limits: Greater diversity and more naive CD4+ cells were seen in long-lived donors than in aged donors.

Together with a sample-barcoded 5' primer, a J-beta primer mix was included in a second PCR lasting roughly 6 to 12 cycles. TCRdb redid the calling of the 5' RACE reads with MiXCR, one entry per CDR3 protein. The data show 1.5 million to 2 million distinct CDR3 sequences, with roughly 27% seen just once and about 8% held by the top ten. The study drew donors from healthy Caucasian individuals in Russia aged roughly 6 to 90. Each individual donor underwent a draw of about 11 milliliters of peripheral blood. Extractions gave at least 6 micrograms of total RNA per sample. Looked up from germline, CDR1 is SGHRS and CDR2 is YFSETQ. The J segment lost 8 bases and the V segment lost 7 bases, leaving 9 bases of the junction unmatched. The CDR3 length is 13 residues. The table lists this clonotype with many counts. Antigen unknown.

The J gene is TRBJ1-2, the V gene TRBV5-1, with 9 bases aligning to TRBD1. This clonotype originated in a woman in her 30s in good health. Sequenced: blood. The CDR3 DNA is TGCGCCAGCCGGGACAGGGCGTCCGGCGGCTACACCTTC. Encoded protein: CASRDRASGGYTF.